This T cell receptor (beta chain) stems from a study of graft-versus-host responses after intestinal transplantation. Whole-study context: Multivisceral, liver-intestinal, or isolated intestinal transplants were performed in recipients.

Trimming cost V 7 bases and J 5 bases, with 11 bases left between them. The CDR3 contains 11 residues. Germline V gene lookup returns CDR1 SQVTM and CDR2 ANQGSEA. Libraries were prepared by immunoSEQ multiplex PCR; TCRdb keeps only in-frame clonotypes and omits some of them. The top ten clones hold around 0.36% of a sample with just over 85,000 clones, just under 95% of them seen once. With regard to this clone: What it recognizes is unknown.

Study-wide results and caveats: GvH clones appeared in recipient marrow, some first in ileum or blood.

The source of this sequence is a human donor who was the organ donor for an intestinal transplant. The chain is built from TRBV29-1 and TRBJ1-2, with a tentative D call TRBD1 (5 bases). The input for sequencing was unstimulated CD8+ T cells sorted from spleen or lymph node cells, taken before transplant. As DNA, the CDR3 is TGCAGCGCTTTATCAGGGTATGGCTACACCTTC. Protein sequence: CSALSGYGYTF.